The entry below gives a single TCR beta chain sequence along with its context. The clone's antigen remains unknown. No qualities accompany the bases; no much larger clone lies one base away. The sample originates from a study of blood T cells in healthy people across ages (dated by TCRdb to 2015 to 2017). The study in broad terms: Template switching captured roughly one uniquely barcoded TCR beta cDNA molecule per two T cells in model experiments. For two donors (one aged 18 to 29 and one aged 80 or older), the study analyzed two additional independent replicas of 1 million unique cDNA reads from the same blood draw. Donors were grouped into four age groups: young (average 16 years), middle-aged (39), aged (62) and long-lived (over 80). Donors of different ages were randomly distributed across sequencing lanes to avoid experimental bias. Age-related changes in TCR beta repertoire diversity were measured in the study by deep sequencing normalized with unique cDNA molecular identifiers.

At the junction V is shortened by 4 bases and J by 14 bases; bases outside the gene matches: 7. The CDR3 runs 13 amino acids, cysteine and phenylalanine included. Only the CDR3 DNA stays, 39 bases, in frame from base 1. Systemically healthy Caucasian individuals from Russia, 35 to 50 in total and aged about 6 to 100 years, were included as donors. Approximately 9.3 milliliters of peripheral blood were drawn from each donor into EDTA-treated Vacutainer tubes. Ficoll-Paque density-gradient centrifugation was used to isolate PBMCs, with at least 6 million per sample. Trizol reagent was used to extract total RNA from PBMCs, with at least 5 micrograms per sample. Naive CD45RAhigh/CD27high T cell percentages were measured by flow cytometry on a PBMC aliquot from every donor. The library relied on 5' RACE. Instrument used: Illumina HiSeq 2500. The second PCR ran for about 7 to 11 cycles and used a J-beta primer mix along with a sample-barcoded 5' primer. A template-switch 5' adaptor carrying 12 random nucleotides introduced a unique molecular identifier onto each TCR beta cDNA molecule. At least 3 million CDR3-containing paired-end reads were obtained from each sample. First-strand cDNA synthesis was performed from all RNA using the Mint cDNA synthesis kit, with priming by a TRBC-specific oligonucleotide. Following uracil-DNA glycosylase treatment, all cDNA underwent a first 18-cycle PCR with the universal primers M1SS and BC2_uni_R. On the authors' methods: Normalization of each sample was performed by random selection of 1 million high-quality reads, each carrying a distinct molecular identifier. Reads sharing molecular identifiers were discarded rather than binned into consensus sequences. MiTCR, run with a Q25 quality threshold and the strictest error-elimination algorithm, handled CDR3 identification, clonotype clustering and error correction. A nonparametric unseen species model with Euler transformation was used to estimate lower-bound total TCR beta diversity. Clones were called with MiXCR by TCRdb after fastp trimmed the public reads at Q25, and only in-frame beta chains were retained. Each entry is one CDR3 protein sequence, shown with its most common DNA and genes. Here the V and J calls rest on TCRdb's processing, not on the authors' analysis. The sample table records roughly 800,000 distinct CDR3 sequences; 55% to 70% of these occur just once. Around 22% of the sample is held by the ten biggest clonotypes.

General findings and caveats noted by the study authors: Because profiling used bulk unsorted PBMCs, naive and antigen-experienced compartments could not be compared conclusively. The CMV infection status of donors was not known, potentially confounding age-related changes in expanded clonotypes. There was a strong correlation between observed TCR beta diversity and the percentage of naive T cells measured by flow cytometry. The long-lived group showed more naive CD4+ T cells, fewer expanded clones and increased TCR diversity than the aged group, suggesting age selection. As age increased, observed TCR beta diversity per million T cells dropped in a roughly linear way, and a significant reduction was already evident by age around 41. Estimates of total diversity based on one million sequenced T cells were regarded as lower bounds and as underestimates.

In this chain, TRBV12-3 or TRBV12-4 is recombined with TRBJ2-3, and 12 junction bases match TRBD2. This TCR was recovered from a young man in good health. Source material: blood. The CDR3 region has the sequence CASSSQPSGRAYF. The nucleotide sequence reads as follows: TGTGCCAGCAGTTCCCAGCCTAGCGGGAGGGCGTATTTT.